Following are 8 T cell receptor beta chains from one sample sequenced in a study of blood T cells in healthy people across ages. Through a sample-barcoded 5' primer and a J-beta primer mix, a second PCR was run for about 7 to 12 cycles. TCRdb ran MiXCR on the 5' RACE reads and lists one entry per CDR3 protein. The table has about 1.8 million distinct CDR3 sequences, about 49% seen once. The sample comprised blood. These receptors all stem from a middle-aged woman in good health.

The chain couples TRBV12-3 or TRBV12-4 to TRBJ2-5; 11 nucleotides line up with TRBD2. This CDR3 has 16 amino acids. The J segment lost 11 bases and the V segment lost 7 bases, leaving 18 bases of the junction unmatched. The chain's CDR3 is CASTLAGGRSFNEQYF. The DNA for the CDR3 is TGTGCCAGCACATTAGCGGGGGGGCGTTCGTTCAATGAGCAGTACTTC.

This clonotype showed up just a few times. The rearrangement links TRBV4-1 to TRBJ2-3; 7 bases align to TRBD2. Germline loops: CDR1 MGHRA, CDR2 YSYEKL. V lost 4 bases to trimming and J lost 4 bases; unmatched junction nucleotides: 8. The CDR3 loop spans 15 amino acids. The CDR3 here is CASSREGIGSDTQYF. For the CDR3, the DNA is TGCGCCAGCAGCCGGGAGGGAATCGGTTCAGATACGCAGTATTTT.

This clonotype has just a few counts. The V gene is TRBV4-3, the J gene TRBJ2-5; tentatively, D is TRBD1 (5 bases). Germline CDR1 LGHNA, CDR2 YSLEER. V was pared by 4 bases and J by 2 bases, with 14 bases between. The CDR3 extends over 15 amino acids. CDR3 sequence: CASSPTQGFQETQYF. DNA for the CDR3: TGCGCCAGCAGCCCGACTCAGGGTTTTCAAGAGACCCAGTACTTC.

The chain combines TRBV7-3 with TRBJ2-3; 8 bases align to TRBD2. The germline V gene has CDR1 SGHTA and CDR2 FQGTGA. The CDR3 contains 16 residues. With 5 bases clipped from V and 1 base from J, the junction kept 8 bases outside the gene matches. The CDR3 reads CASSRLSGVGTDTQYF. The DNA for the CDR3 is TGTGCCAGCAGCCGACTTAGCGGGGTTGGCACAGATACGCAGTATTTT.

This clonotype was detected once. The CDR3 DNA reads TGTGCCAGCGGGGGCGCTAACTATGGCTACACCTTC. Amino acid sequence: CASGGANYGYTF. V is TRBV28 and J is TRBJ1-2; possibly TRBD1 for D (6 bases). The CDR3 is 12 amino acids. V was trimmed by 8 bases and J by 0 bases, leaving 7 bases between them. In germline, CDR1 is MDHEN, CDR2 SYDVKM.

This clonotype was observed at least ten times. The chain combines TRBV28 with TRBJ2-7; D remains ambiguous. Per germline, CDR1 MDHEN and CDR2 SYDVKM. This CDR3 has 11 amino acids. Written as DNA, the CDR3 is TGTGCTTCTCAAAGCTCCTACGAGCAGTACTTC. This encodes CASQSSYEQYF.

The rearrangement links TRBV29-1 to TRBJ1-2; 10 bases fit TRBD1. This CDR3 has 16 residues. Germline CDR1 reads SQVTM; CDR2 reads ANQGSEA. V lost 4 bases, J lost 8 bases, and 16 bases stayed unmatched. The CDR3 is CSVAPTGGASVGGYTF. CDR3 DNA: TGCAGCGTTGCCCCGACAGGGGGCGCGTCTGTGGGCGGCTACACCTTC.

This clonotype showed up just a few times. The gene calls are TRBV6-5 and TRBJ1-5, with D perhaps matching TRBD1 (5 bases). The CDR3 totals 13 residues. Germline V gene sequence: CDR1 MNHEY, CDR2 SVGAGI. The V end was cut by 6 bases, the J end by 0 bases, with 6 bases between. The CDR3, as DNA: TGTGCCAGCAGGACAGATAGCAATCAGCCCCAGCATTTT. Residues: CASRTDSNQPQHF.